This entry concerns a single TCR beta chain. This entry is derived from a study of blood T cell repertoires in COVID-19. The wider study: Whether acute or convalescent, the COVID-19 samples came from the United States, Italy and Spain.

The table came from immunoSEQ multiplex PCR; TCRdb's copy has only in-frame clones and leaves some out. The sample consists of 260,000 or so clones, roughly 87% of them appearing once. The ends were cut back, 0 bases at V and 6 bases at J, with 12 bases in the middle. CDR1 is SGHRS and CDR2 is YFSETQ in the germline V gene. The CDR3 is 14 residues long. Input material: PBMCs or T cells enriched from blood (not recorded which). V is TRBV5-1 and J is TRBJ1-2; D not resolved. This sequence was found in a woman under 40 with acute COVID-19. The CDR3 nucleotides read TGCGCCAGCAGCTTGGACGGACTCTTCAATGGCTACACCTTC. Translated, it gives CASSLDGLFNGYTF.